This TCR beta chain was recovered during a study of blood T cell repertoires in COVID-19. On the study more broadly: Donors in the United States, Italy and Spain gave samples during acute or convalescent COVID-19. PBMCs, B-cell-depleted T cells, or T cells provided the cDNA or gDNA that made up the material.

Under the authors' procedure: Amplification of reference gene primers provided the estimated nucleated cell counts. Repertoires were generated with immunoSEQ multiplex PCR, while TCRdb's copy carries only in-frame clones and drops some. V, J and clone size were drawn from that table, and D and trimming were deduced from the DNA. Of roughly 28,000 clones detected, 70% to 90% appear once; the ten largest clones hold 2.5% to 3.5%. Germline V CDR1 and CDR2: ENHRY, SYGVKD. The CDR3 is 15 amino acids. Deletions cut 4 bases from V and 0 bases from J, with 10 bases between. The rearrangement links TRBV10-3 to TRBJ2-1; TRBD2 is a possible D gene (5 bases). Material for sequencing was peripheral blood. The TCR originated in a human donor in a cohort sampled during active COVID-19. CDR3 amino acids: CAISGGGSSYNEQFF. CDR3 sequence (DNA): TGTGCCATCAGTGGTGGTGGGAGCTCCTACAATGAGCAGTTCTTC.